This TCR beta chain originates from a study of CD8+ T cells in alopecia areata. The sequencing template was cDNA reverse transcribed from extracted RNA. TCRdb's copy holds only in-frame clones and misses some; the assay was immunoSEQ multiplex PCR. Of roughly 200,000 clones listed, about 61% are singletons. CDR3 size: 14 residues. Trimming cost V 6 bases and J 2 bases; bases outside gene matches: 10. Germline assignment: CDR1 SQVTM and CDR2 ANQGSEA. This TCR came from a human donor in good health. Sequencing used CD8+ T cells sorted from blood. The rearrangement uses TRBV29-1 and TRBJ2-7; 7 bases align to TRBD2. The DNA of the CDR3 is TGCAGCGTCTTATGGGAGCGGGGCCCCTACGAGCAGTACTTC. It is translated as CSVLWERGPYEQYF.